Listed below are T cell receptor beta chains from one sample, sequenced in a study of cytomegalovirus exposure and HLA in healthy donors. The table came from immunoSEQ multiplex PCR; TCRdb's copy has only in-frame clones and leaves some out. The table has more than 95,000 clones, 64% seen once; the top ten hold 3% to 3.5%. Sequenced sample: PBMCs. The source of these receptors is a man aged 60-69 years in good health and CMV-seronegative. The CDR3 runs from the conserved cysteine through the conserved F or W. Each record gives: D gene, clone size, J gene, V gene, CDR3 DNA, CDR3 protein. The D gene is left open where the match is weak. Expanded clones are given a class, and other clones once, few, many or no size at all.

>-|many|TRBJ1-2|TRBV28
TGTGCCAGCAGCCCGCACGCGGGCGCTAACTATGGCTACACCTTC
CASSPHAGANYGYTF
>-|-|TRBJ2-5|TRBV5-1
TGCGCCAGCAGCCCCGTAGCGGTACAAGAGACCCAGTACTTC
CASSPVAVQETQYF
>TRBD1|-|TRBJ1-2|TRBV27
TGTGCCAGCAGTTTTATAGGGGCAGGGGGCTCTGGTGGCTACACCTTC
CASSFIGAGGSGGYTF
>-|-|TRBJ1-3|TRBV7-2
TGTGCCAGCACCCCCCGGGGAGGGTTTGAAAACACCATATATTTT
CASTPRGGFENTIYF
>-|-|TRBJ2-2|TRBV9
TGTGCCAGCAGCGTAGAACCGACAGGGAACACCGGGGAGCTGTTTTTT
CASSVEPTGNTGELFF
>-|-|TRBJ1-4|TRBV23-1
-
CASSHPDSVMKNCFF
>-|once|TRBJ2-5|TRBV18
TGTGCCAGCTCACTGACAGGAGCTCTTGGAGAGACCCAGTACTTC
CASSLTGALGETQYF
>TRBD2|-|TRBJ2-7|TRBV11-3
TGTGCCAGCAGCTTTGGGGGAGGGGACTCCTACGAGCAGTACTTC
CASSFGGGDSYEQYF
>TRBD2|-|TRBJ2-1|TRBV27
TGTGCCAGCAGCCCCTTAGCGGGGGGGCTGGCCACCGAGCAGTTCTTC
CASSPLAGGLATEQFF
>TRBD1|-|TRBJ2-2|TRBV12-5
TGTGCTAGTGGTTTGGTACTGGGACAGGGAGACACCGGGGAGCTGTTTTTT
CASGLVLGQGDTGELFF
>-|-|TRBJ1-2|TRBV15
TGTGCCACCAGCAGAGATCGTTGGGGCGAGAAGAGCTATGGCTACACCTTC
CATSRDRWGEKSYGYTF
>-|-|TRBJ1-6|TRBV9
TGTGCCAGCAGCGTAGTTGCGAATTCACCCCTCCACTTT
CASSVVANSPLHF
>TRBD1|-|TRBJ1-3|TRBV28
TGTGCCAGCAGTTCGACAGGGTACTCTGGAAACACCATATATTTT
CASSSTGYSGNTIYF
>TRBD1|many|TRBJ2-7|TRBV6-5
TGTGCCAGCAGTCTCCGGGACAGGGGCCCCTACGAGCAGTACTTC
CASSLRDRGPYEQYF
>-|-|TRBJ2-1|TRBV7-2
TGTGCCAGCAGCTTAGGATGGTCTTGGCGCGGCAATGAGCAGTTCTTC
CASSLGWSWRGNEQFF
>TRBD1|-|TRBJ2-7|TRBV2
TGTGCCAGCAGTGATCAGGGGGTGGGCTACGAGCAGTACTTC
CASSDQGVGYEQYF
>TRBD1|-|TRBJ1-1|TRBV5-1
TGCGCCAGCAGCCCGCGACAGGGCTGGACTGAAGCTTTCTTT
CASSPRQGWTEAFF
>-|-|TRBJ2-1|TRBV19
TGTGCCAGTAGTGGCTCGAGGGCCCTCTACAATGAGCAGTTCTTC
CASSGSRALYNEQFF
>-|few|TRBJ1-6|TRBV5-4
TGTGCCAGCAGCTTGACAGGACGTAATTCACCCCTCCACTTT
CASSLTGRNSPLHF
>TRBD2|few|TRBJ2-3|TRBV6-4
TGTGCCAGCAGTGACGGCGGGAGCGGGCCAGATACGCAGTATTTT
CASSDGGSGPDTQYF
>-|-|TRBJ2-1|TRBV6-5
TGTGCCAGCAGCTCCCAGCGGAAATACAATGAGCAGTTCTTC
CASSSQRKYNEQFF
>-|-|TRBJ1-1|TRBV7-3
TGTGCCAGCAGCTTAATGGGAGCCGGGAACACTGAAGCTTTCTTT
CASSLMGAGNTEAFF
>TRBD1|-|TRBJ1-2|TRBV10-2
TGCGCCAGCAGTGAGTTCGGACAGGGAGGAGGCTACACCTTC
CASSEFGQGGGYTF
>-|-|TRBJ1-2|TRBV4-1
TGCGCCAGCAGCCAAGGCCACGGGAGGCAGAATGGCTACACCTTC
CASSQGHGRQNGYTF
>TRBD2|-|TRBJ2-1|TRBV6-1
TGTGCCAGCAGTGAACGGGGACTAGTGACCCTGCAGTTCTTC
CASSERGLVTLQFF
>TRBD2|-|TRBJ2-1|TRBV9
TGTGCCAGCAGCGTAGCTAGCGGCTACAATGAGCAGTTCTTC
CASSVASGYNEQFF
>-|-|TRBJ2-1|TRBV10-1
TGCGCCAGCAGTAGAAGTCAGGGCCATGAGCAGTTCTTC
CASSRSQGHEQFF
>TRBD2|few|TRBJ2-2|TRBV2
TGTGCCAGCAAAGATCCCACGCGGGGGGTAAAAACCGGGGAGCTGTTTTTT
CASKDPTRGVKTGELFF
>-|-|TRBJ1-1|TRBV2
TGTGCCAGCAGTCCCGACGGAGACACTGAAGCTTTCTTT
CASSPDGDTEAFF